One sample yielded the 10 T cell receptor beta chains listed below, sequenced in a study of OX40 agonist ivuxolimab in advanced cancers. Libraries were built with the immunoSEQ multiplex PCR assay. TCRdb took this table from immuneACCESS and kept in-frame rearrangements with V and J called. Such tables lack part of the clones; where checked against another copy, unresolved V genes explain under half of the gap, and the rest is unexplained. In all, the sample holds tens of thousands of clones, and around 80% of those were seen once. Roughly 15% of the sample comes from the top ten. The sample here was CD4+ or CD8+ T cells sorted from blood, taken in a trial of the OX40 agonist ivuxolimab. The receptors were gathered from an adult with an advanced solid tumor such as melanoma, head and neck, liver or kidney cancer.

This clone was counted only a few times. The CDR3 region is CASSFLAGGHQPQHF. The CDR3 nucleotides are TGTGCCAGCAGTTTTCTGGCAGGGGGGCATCAGCCCCAGCATTTT. This rearrangement joins TRBV28 to TRBJ1-5, with 7 bases fitting TRBD1. V trimming: 3 bases; J trimming: 5 bases; junction bases outside the gene matches: 7. There are 15 residues in the CDR3. The germline CDR1 and CDR2 sequences are MDHEN and SYDVKM.

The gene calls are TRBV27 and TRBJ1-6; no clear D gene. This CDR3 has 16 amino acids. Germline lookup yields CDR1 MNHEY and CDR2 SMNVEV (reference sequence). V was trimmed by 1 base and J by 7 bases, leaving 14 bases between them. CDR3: CASSLYSGQLNSPLHF. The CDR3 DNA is TGTGCCAGCAGTTTATATTCCGGGCAGTTAAATTCACCCCTCCACTTT.

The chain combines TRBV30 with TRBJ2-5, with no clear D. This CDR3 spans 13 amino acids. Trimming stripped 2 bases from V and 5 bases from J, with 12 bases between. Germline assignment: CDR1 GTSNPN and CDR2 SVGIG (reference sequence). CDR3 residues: CAWSPSLRETQYF. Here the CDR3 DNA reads TGTGCCTGGAGTCCGTCTCTCCGGGAGACCCAGTACTTC.

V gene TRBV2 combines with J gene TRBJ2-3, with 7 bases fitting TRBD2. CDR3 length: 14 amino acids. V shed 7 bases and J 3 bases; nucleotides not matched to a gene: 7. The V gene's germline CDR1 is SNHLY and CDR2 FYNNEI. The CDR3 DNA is TGTGCCAGCACCTTTGGGGGACTAACAGATACGCAGTATTTT. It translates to CASTFGGLTDTQYF.

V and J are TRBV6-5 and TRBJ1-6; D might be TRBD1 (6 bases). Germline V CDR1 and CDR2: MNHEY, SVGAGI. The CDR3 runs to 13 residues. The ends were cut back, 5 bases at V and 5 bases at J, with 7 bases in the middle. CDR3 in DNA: TGTGCCAGCAGTGCAGGGGATAATTCACCCCTCCACTTT. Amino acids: CASSAGDNSPLHF.

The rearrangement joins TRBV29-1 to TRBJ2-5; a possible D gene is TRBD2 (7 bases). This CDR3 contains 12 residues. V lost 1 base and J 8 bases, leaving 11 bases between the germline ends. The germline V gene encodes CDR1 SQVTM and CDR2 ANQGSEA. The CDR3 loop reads CSVEGGGPTQYF. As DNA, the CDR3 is TGCAGCGTTGAAGGGGGGGGGCCCACCCAGTACTTC.

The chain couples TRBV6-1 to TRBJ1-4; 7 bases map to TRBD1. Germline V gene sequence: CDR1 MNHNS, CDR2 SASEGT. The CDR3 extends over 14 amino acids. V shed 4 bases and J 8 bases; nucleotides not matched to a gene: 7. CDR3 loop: CASSARGGNEKLFF. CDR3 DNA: TGTGCCAGCAGTGCCAGGGGGGGAAACGAAAAACTGTTTTTT.

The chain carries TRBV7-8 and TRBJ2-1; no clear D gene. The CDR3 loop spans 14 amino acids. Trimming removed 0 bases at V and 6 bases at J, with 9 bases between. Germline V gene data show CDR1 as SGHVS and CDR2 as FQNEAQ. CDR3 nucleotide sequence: TGTGCCAGCAGCTTAGCAGGACCCTCCAATGAGCAGTTCTTC. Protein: CASSLAGPSNEQFF.

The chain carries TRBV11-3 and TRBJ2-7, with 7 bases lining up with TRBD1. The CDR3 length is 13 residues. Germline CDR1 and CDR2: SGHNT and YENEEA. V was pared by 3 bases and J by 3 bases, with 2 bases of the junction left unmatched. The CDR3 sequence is CASSLDRFYEQYF. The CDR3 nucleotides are TGTGCCAGCAGCTTGGACAGGTTCTACGAGCAGTACTTC.

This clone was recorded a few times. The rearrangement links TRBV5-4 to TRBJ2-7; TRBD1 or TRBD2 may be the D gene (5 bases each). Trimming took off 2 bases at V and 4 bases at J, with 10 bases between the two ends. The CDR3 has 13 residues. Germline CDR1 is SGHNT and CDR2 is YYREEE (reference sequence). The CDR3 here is CASSFSGTYEQYF. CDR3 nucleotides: TGTGCCAGCAGCTTTTCAGGGACGTACGAGCAGTACTTC.